The sequence of this TCR beta chain was determined in a study of radiation and T cells in renal cell carcinoma. Sequencing was performed with immunoSEQ multiplex PCR; in TCRdb, only in-frame clones are kept and a portion is missing. The table includes roughly 150,000 clones, about 88% detected once. V was pared by 2 bases and J by 1 base, with 5 bases of the junction left unmatched. The CDR3 runs to 15 residues. From germline, CDR1 is SGDLS and CDR2 YYNGEE. Study-wide findings and caveats: From baseline, blood top tumor clonotypes peaked at 2 weeks post-radiation. Pretreatment tumor biopsies were lacking, so baseline clonotypes are unknown.

Notes on this clone: The antigen remains unidentified.

Regarding time point: baseline pretreatment blood. Treatment here: 15 Gy SBRT to primary tumor, nephrectomy 4 weeks later. Blood was sampled at baseline, 2 weeks and 4 weeks after SBRT. The genes are TRBV9 and TRBJ2-7; 8 bases are shared with TRBD2. The sample was blood, taken from a patient whose treatment included radiotherapy and nephrectomy. This TCR came from a woman in her seventies with renal cell carcinoma. The CDR3 nucleotides read TGTGCCAGCAGCGTCCTAGCGGGTCCATCCTACGAGCAGTACTTC. Translated: CASSVLAGPSYEQYF.